The 3 T cell receptor beta chains given below trace back to one sample, sequenced in a study of CD8+CD57+ T cells in acquired aplastic anemia. Patients chosen for sequencing had shown CD8+CD57+ cell expansion by flow cytometry. Genomic DNA templated the TCR beta VDJ and CDR3 profiling. TCRdb re-called the reads with MiXCR, one entry per CDR3 protein. The sample carries over 150,000 distinct CDR3 sequences, 52% recorded once. Sequences were obtained from sorted CD4+, CD8+, or CD8+CD57+ T cells (not recorded which) from PBMCs. Source of these receptors: a human donor with aplastic anemia.

This clonotype was counted many times. V gene TRBV3-1 combines with J gene TRBJ1-2; a weak D match, TRBD1 (6 bases). V lost 0 bases and J 2 bases, leaving 16 bases between the germline ends. In germline, CDR1 is LGHDT, CDR2 YNNKEL (reference sequence). The length of the CDR3 is 17 residues. In DNA form, the CDR3 reads TGTGCCAGCAGCCAAGAGGGTGGGGGGGCCGGAAACTATGGCTACACCTTC. It codes for CASSQEGGGAGNYGYTF. Variable domain in full (rest from reference TRBV3-1 and TRBJ1-2): DTAVSQTPKYLVTQMGNDKSIKCEQNLGHDTMYWYKQDSKKFLKIMFSYNNKELIINETVPNRFSPKSPDKAHLNLHINSLELGDSAVYFCASSQEGGGAGNYGYTFGSGTRLTVV.

The chain couples TRBV5-1 to TRBJ1-1; D remains ambiguous. V dropped 4 bases and J dropped 2 bases, with 12 bases sitting between them. The CDR3 consists of 14 residues. Germline lookup yields CDR1 SGHRS and CDR2 YFSETQ. CDR3 DNA: TGCGCCAGCAGCCCTGCTCCGGGTAACACTGAAGCTTTCTTT. It translates to CASSPAPGNTEAFF.

The CDR3 loop is CASSGTDNTEAFF. As DNA, the CDR3 is TGCGCCAGCAGCGGGACAGATAACACTGAAGCTTTCTTT. This chain joins TRBV4-1 and TRBJ1-1; 7 nucleotides agree with TRBD1. V was pared by 5 bases and J by 2 bases, with 2 bases of the junction left unmatched. The CDR3 is 13 amino acids. Germline V gene lookup returns CDR1 MGHRA and CDR2 YSYEKL.